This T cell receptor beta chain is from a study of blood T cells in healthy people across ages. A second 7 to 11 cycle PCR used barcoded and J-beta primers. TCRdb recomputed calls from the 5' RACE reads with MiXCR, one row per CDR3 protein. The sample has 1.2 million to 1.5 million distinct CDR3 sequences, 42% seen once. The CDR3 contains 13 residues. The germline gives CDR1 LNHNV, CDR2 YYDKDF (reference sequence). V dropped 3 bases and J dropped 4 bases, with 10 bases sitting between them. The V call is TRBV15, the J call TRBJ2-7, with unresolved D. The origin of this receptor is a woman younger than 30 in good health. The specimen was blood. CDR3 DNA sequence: TGTGCCACCAGCAGTGGATTTGGATACGAGCAGTACTTC. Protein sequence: CATSSGFGYEQYF. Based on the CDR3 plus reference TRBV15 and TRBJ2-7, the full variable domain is DAMVIQNPRYQVTQFGKPVTLSCSQTLNHNVMYWYQQKSSQAPKLLFHYYDKDFNNEADTPDNFQSRRPNTSFCFLDIRSPGLGDTAMYLCATSSGFGYEQYFGPGTRLTVT.